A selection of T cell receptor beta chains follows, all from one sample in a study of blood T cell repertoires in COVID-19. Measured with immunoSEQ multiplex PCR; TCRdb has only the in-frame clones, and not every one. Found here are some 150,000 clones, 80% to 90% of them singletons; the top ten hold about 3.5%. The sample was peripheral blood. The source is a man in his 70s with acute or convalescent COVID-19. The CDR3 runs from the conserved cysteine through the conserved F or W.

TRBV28	CASSFRARDQPQHF
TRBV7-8	CASSLLRGRNTGELFF
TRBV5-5	CASSFLPTETGAKTYEQYF
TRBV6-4	CASSDSRQTTQYF
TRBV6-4	CASSRGLAGGANTGELFF
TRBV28	CASSSSRGTQYF
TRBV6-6	CASRWTENTGELFF
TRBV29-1	CSARQGASGNTIYF
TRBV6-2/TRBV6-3	CASSYSDTRLNTEAFF
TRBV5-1	CASSPNEVAGELFF
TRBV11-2	CASSLASGGSGGEQYF
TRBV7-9	CASNPSSYNEQFF
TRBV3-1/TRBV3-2	CASSPRTGWEKLFF
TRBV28	CASSTPGGGIYNEQFF
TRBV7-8	CASSLGEGYEQYF
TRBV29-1	CSVERPSGRVGQETQYF
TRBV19	CASGTGDSGNTIYF
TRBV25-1	CASSPGGTSLNNEQFF
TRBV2	CASSQISGMYNEQFF
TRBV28	CASSIPGQGAREQYF
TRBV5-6	CASSLTNSNQPQHF
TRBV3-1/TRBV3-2	CASSQAGPGELFF
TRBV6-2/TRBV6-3	CASSFEAYNEQFF
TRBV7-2	CASSLGAHLLNQYF
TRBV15	CATTAGSYNEQFF
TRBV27	CASSLNPSSYEQYF
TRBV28	CASSTLTSGRTGELFF
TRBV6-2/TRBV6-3	CASSYLLGTSVESGPYNEQFF
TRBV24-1	CATSDLTANTGELFF
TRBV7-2	CASSLDRGSEKLFF
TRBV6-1	CASREAGANYGYTF
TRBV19	CASSIGLASTDTQYF
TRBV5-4	CASSSDRGGEKLFF
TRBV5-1	CASSPTTGGNQPQHF
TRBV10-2	CASSETSGRSDTQYF
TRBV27	CASWPRRDSSYEQYF
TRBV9	CASSQGLYTGELFF
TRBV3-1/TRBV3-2	CASSQDQLAVSYEQYF
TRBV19	CASKTPGQDYGYTF
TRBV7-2	CASSPTGGGFQPQHF
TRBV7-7	CASSLGTADTQYF
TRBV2	CASSPPRTPYNEQFF
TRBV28	CASGLWDSNYGYTF
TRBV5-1	CASSLAGLAVNSTDTQYF
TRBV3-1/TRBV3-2	CASSRRTSGRAVEQFF
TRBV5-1	CASSKQGEGYEQYF
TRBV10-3	CAIRTSSGANVLTF
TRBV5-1	CASSSGLAGSLYEQYF
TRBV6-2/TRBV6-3	CASSYSRVANQPQHF
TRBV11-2	CASSPSGSGDTQYF
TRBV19	CASSQIATNEKLFF
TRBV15	CATSTLTSKETQYF
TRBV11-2	CASSLGQGQGAETQYF
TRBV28	CASSLGTFNYGYTF
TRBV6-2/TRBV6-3	CASSYAVNTEAFF
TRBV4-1	CASSYRQGGQPQHF
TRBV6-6	CASSQGQTTNEYGYTF
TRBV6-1	CASSERNERGRTEAFF
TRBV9	CASSLSRVSTDTQYF